The present entry profiles one T cell receptor beta chain with its context. Antigen unknown. The data originate from a study of T cell responses to AZD1222 COVID-19 vaccine. Regarding the study as a whole: Vaccination with two AZD1222 doses was followed by a rise in Spike-specific TCR breadth and depth. Donors skewed white British and female; clonal diversity was possibly underestimated. Variant regions that are unmutated are reportedly the target of nearly half of spike-specific TCRs.

This CDR3 is 16 amino acids long. V was clipped by 4 bases and J by 8 bases; unmatched bases: 13. Germline V gene sequence: CDR1 LGHNA, CDR2 YSLEER. Clones were sequenced by immunoSEQ multiplex PCR, and TCRdb holds only the in-frame ones, with some missing. Among tens of thousands of clones, around 91% were seen once, and the ten largest hold roughly 29%. The clonotype originates from an adult in good health. The sample consisted of peripheral blood, taken on day 0 of AZD1222 vaccination. The chain is built from TRBV4-3 and TRBJ2-1; 8 bases are shared with TRBD2. As DNA, the CDR3 is TGCGCCAGCAGCCCCACTCCCCCGGGAGGGCCCTATGAGCAGTTCTTC. Translation gives CASSPTPPGGPYEQFF.